These 17 T cell receptor beta chains originate from one sample sequenced in a study of T cells in Graves' hyperthyroidism and ophthalmopathy. From RNA transcripts, TCR beta CDR3 regions were amplified. First-round RT-PCR targeting the TCR CDR3 was performed with the HTBI primer set. MiXCR, run by TCRdb on the multiplex PCR reads, gives a single entry per CDR3 protein. This table has 480,000 or so distinct CDR3 sequences, around an eighth appearing once. The material sequenced was blood. The receptor set was obtained from a woman aged 18-30 years with Graves' hyperthyroidism.

The chain uses TRBV19 and TRBJ2-7, with no clear D. Germline V CDR1 and CDR2: LNHDA, SQIVND (reference sequence). Between the trimmed V and J ends, which lost 6 bases and 2 bases, there was a span of 14 bases. The CDR3 is 14 amino acids. CDR3 nucleotides: TGTGCCAGTAGCACATGGTCTGGGCCCTACGAGCAGTACTTC. Its protein is CASSTWSGPYEQYF.

The sample holds many counts of this clonotype. The rearrangement joins TRBV30 to TRBJ2-7; D not resolved. This CDR3 spans 11 amino acids. Trimming shortened V by 1 base and J by 0 bases, and 1 base separated the two germline ends. Germline loops: CDR1 GTSNPN, CDR2 SVGIG (reference sequence). The CDR3 region has the DNA TGTGCCTGGAGTGGCTCCTACGAGCAGTACTTC. Translating gives CAWSGSYEQYF.

This clonotype was counted many times. The chain employs TRBV7-6 and TRBJ2-6; a weak D match, TRBD2 (6 bases). The germline V gene has CDR1 SGHVS and CDR2 FNYEAQ. The CDR3 loop spans 17 amino acids. Trimming took off 1 base at V and 0 bases at J, with 10 bases between the two ends. CDR3 coding DNA: TGTGCCAGCAGCTTAGGGGAGGCGTTCTCTGGGGCCAACGTCCTGACTTTC. This encodes CASSLGEAFSGANVLTF.

This clonotype was observed a handful of times. The chain's CDR3 is CSVQGLADTGELFF. The CDR3 DNA reads TGCAGTGTTCAGGGACTAGCCGACACCGGGGAGCTGTTTTTT. The rearrangement joins TRBV20-1 to TRBJ2-2; 9 bases line up with TRBD2. The CDR3 contains 14 residues. V was clipped by 7 bases and J by 3 bases; unmatched bases: 6. Germline CDR1 DFQATT, CDR2 SNEGSKA (reference sequence).

This clonotype appeared many times. The chain is built from TRBV2 and TRBJ2-2; unclear D gene. CDR1 is SNHLY and CDR2 is FYNNEI in the germline V gene. V was shortened by 3 bases and J by 7 bases, with 6 bases between the two germline ends. The length of the CDR3 is 12 residues. CDR3 in DNA: TGTGCCAGCAGTGATTGGGTCGGGGAGCTGTTTTTT. Protein sequence: CASSDWVGELFF.

V gene TRBV19 combines with J gene TRBJ1-6; D is undetermined. Germline V lookup: CDR1 LNHDA, CDR2 SQIVND (reference sequence). Trimming took 8 bases from V and 6 from J, leaving 2 bases between them. CDR3 length: 10 residues. The CDR3 DNA reads TGTGCCAGTCCTAATTCACCCCTCCACTTT. It codes for CASPNSPLHF.

This clonotype was detected ten times or more. The rearrangement joins TRBV12-5 to TRBJ2-1; 9 bases are a match to TRBD1. J was trimmed by 4 bases and V by 3 bases; bases with no gene match: 4. CDR3 length: 15 amino acids. Looked up from germline, CDR1 is LGHNT and CDR2 is FRNRAP. The CDR3 bases are TGTGCTAGTGGTTTAGGGGACAGGGAATACAATGAGCAGTTCTTC. Protein: CASGLGDREYNEQFF.

The chain combines TRBV5-1 with TRBJ2-7, with D possibly being TRBD1 (5 bases). Germline CDR1 SGHRS, CDR2 YFSETQ. The V end lost 4 bases, the J end lost 0 bases, and 11 bases lay between the germline ends. The CDR3 is made up of 14 amino acids. The CDR3 DNA sequence: TGCGCCAGCAGCAGGGGCAGGGCCTCCTACGAGCAGTACTTC. Translated: CASSRGRASYEQYF.

The sample holds many counts of this clonotype. This chain links TRBV2 with TRBJ2-7, with 10 bases fitting TRBD2. V lost 7 bases and J lost 4; bases outside the gene matches: 4. The CDR3 totals 13 residues. Per germline, CDR1 SNHLY and CDR2 FYNNEI. CDR3: CASTPGLAYEQYF. In DNA form, the CDR3 reads TGTGCCAGCACACCGGGACTAGCGTACGAGCAGTACTTC.

This clonotype was counted at least ten times. The CDR3 DNA reads as TGTGCCAGCAGCTTAGTAGCGGGGGAGCAGTACTTC. As protein: CASSLVAGEQYF. The V gene is TRBV7-2, the J gene TRBJ2-7, with 8 nucleotides matching TRBD2. Germline trimming cut 1 base from V and 7 bases from J; bases unmatched to any gene: 0. The germline V gene has CDR1 SGHTA and CDR2 FQGNSA. This CDR3 comprises 12 residues. Combining the CDR3 with reference TRBV7-2 and TRBJ2-7 gives the whole variable domain GAGVSQSPSNKVTEKGKDVELRCDPISGHTALYWYRQSLGQGLEFLIYFQGNSAPDKSGLPSDRFSAERTGGSVSTLTIQRTQQEDSAVYLCASSLVAGEQYFGPGTRLTVT.

This clonotype came up many times. The chain employs TRBV15 and TRBJ2-3; D is ambiguous. Trimming cost V 1 base and J 0 bases, with 5 bases left between them. The CDR3 has 14 amino acids. Germline CDR1 and CDR2: LNHNV and YYDKDF (reference sequence). This CDR3 reads CATSRASSTDTQYF. For the CDR3, the DNA is TGTGCCACCAGCAGAGCGTCCAGCACAGATACGCAGTATTTT. Drawing the rest from reference TRBV15 and TRBJ2-3, the complete variable domain is DAMVIQNPRYQVTQFGKPVTLSCSQTLNHNVMYWYQQKSSQAPKLLFHYYDKDFNNEADTPDNFQSRRPNTSFCFLDIRSPGLGDTAMYLCATSRASSTDTQYFGPGTRLTVL.

In its sample, this clonotype was seen many times. The chain recombines TRBV6-1 with TRBJ2-1; the D is unclear. Germline V gene data show CDR1 as MNHNS and CDR2 as SASEGT. V lost 2 bases to trimming and J lost 7 bases, with 3 bases between them. This CDR3 is 11 amino acids long. The CDR3 DNA follows: TGTGCCAGCAGTGAATTGAATGAGCAGTTCTTC. Translated, it gives CASSELNEQFF.

This sequence joins TRBV6-1 and TRBJ2-7; the match to TRBD1 covers 8 bases. V gave up 5 bases and J gave up 3 bases; unmatched junction bases: 6. This CDR3 spans 14 amino acids. Per the germline V gene, CDR1 is MNHNS and CDR2 is SASEGT. In nucleotides, the CDR3 is TGTGCCAGCAGTCAAAACAGGGGGAACTACGAGCAGTACGTC. Protein sequence: CASSQNRGNYEQYV.

In this sample, this clonotype turned up a few times. V gene TRBV9 combines with J gene TRBJ1-3; the D is unclear. The CDR3 contains 16 residues. The V and J ends lost 0 bases and 0 bases respectively, with 10 bases between them. CDR1 is SGDLS, CDR2 YYNGEE, per germline. The CDR3 bases are TGTGCCAGCAGCGTAGGGGCAGGCAGCTCTGGAAACACCATATATTTT. This encodes CASSVGAGSSGNTIYF.

The sample holds many counts of this clonotype. The J gene is TRBJ2-3, the V gene TRBV19; 7 nucleotides match TRBD2. Germline assignment: CDR1 LNHDA and CDR2 SQIVND (reference sequence). V gave up 5 bases and J gave up 3 bases; unmatched junction bases: 5. The CDR3 sequence is 14 residues long. CDR3 DNA sequence: TGTGCCAGTAGTCCCCGGGAGGCAACAGATACGCAGTATTTT. Translation: CASSPREATDTQYF.

This clonotype has at least ten counts. This rearrangement joins TRBV6-1 to TRBJ2-5; no definite D call. V was pared by 8 bases and J by 5 bases, with 12 bases between. The CDR3 totals 12 residues. Germline loops: CDR1 MNHNS, CDR2 SASEGT. CDR3 sequence (DNA): TGTGCCAGCTGCAGGCTCTCTGAGACCCAGTACTTC. It is translated as CASCRLSETQYF.

This clonotype came up a few times. The CDR3 reads CASSPPGTSGNMQYF. In DNA, the CDR3 is TGTGCCAGCTCACCCCCAGGGACTAGCGGGAACATGCAGTACTTC. The rearrangement uses TRBV18 and TRBJ2-7; 13 bases agree with TRBD2. Germline loops: CDR1 KGHSH, CDR2 LQKENI. The V segment lost 3 bases and the J segment 9 bases; nucleotides outside the gene matches: 8. This CDR3 is built from 15 residues.